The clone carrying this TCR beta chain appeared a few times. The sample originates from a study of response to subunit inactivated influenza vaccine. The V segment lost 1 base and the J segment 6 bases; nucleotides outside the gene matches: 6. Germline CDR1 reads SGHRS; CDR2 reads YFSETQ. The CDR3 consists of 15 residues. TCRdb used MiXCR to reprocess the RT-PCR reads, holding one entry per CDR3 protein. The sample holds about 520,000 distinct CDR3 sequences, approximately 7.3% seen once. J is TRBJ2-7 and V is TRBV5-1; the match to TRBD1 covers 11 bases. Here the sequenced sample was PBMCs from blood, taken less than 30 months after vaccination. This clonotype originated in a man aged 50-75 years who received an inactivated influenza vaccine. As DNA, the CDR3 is TGCGCCAGCAGCTTGACAGGGACAGGGGGGAGCGAGCAGTACTTC. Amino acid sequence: CASSLTGTGGSEQYF.